The text below deals with one T cell receptor beta chain. Antigen: not known. The CDR3 has 14 residues. Germline loops: CDR1 SGHDT, CDR2 YYEEEE. Measured with immunoSEQ multiplex PCR; TCRdb has only the in-frame clones, and not every one. The data contain roughly 32,000 clones, roughly nine tenths of them seen just once; the ten biggest clones take up around 24%. These data come from a study of OX40 agonist ivuxolimab in advanced cancers. Overall study: There were three patients with partial responses, one having hepatocellular carcinoma and two cutaneous melanoma.

Study-wide results and caveats: Low normalized T-cell clonal expansion also characterized some of the nonresponders.

Here the sequenced sample was CD4+ or CD8+ T cells sorted from blood, taken in a trial of the OX40 agonist ivuxolimab. This chain uses TRBV5-6 with TRBJ2-5, with D unresolved. The J call may be in error: the DNA end matches TRBJ2-7 better. This clonotype was obtained from an adult with an advanced solid tumor such as melanoma, head and neck, liver or kidney cancer. CDR3 sequence: CASSLTVGSYEQYF. The CDR3 coding sequence is TGTGCCAGCAGCTTGACAGTAGGGTCCTACGAGCAGTACTTC.